A single sample is the source of the 9 T cell receptor beta chains below, sequenced in a study of cytomegalovirus exposure and HLA in healthy donors. The PCR had 60 Vbeta and 13 Jbeta primers. Clones were read by immunoSEQ multiplex PCR, and TCRdb kept only the in-frame ones, dropping some. Its listing shows 70,000 to 90,000 clones. Input material: PBMCs. The receptors here all came from a man in his late teens or twenties in good health and CMV-seropositive.

The J gene is TRBJ1-1, the V gene TRBV28; 7 bases map to TRBD1. V lost 6 bases, J lost 6 bases, and 13 bases stayed unmatched. Germline V lookup: CDR1 MDHEN, CDR2 SYDVKM. CDR3 size: 15 residues. The chain's CDR3 is CASSHRGKRAAEAFF. CDR3 DNA: TGTGCCAGCAGCCACAGGGGAAAACGTGCGGCTGAAGCTTTCTTT.

This chain connects TRBV10-1 to TRBJ2-3; D is perhaps TRBD2 (5 bases). There are 14 residues in the CDR3. Per the germline V gene, CDR1 is WNHNN and CDR2 is SYGVQD (reference sequence). V lost 7 bases to trimming and J lost 0 bases, with 11 bases between them. CDR3 in amino acids: CASITRSSTDTQYF. The CDR3 nucleotides read TGCGCCAGCATTACTAGATCCAGCACAGATACGCAGTATTTT.

The chain uses TRBV6-5 and TRBJ1-2; the D is unclear. Trimming took off 10 bases at V and 6 bases at J, with 15 bases between the two ends. Germline lookup yields CDR1 MNHEY and CDR2 SVGAGI. There are 12 residues in the CDR3. CDR3 sequence (DNA): TGTGCCACCGGGCGGATACTAGATGGCTACACCTTC. This sequence encodes CATGRILDGYTF.

The chain uses TRBV11-3 and TRBJ2-1; 9 bases line up with TRBD1. CDR1 and CDR2 (germline): SGHNT, YENEEA. V was pared by 5 bases and J by 8 bases, with 13 bases of the junction left unmatched. The CDR3 spans 16 residues. Written as DNA, the CDR3 is TGTGCCAGCAGCCCGGGGACAGGGAAAGGTGGCGATGAGCAGTTCTTC. Translating gives CASSPGTGKGGDEQFF.

V is TRBV28 and J is TRBJ2-3; 11 positions agree with TRBD2. V lost 4 bases, J lost 5 bases, and 11 bases stayed unmatched. This CDR3 spans 17 amino acids. Germline V CDR1 and CDR2: MDHEN, SYDVKM. The CDR3 protein is CASSSPKLAGAVDTQYF. CDR3 in DNA: TGTGCCAGCAGTTCCCCCAAACTAGCGGGAGCTGTAGATACGCAGTATTTT.

The chain is built from TRBV5-1 and TRBJ2-5, with 10 bases matching TRBD1. This CDR3 comprises 14 residues. CDR1 is SGHRS and CDR2 is YFSETQ in the germline V gene. J gave up 7 bases and V 7 bases, and 10 bases lay outside the gene matches. CDR3 bases: TGCGCCAGCTCTTCCCGGGACAGGGGAGGGACCCAGTACTTC. Translated, it gives CASSSRDRGGTQYF.

V is TRBV19 and J is TRBJ2-1; 10 nucleotides match TRBD1. This CDR3 region has 20 residues. The J segment lost 2 bases and the V segment lost 8 bases, leaving 21 bases of the junction unmatched. Germline CDR1 is LNHDA and CDR2 is SQIVND (reference sequence). CDR3 DNA: TGTGCCAGTGGCTCCACAACTTTAGGCGGAGGGACAGGGGCCTACAATGAGCAGTTCTTC. Translated, it gives CASGSTTLGGGTGAYNEQFF.

The rearrangement uses TRBV28 and TRBJ2-7, with D unresolved. Per the germline V gene, CDR1 is MDHEN and CDR2 is SYDVKM. V was trimmed by 5 bases and J by 10 bases, leaving 21 bases between them. This CDR3 comprises 14 residues. The CDR3 DNA reads as TGTGCCAGCAGTCCCCCCCCGTTCTCCCATAGACAGTACTTC. Residues: CASSPPPFSHRQYF.

The J gene is TRBJ2-3, the V gene TRBV11-2; D perhaps matches TRBD2 (5 bases). V lost 6 bases and J lost 8, with 12 bases in between. The CDR3 totals 12 residues. Per germline, CDR1 SGHAT and CDR2 FQNNGV. The CDR3 coding sequence is TGTGCCAGCAGATCGGGAAGGGTTACGCAGTATTTT. Protein: CASRSGRVTQYF.